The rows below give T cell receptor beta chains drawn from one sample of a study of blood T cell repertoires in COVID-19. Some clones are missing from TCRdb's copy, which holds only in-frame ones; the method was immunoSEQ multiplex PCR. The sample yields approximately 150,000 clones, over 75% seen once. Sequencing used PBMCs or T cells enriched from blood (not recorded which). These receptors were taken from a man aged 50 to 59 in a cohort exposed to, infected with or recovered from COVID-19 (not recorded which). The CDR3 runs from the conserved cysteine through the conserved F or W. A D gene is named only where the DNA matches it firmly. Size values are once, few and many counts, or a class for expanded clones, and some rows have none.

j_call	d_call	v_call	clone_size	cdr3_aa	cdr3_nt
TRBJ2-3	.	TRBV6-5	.	CASSRPGQSTDTQYF	TGTGCCAGCAGTCGGCCAGGGCAAAGCACAGATACGCAGTATTTT
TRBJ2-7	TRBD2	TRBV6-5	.	CASSYFIAGGVYEQYF	TGTGCCAGCAGTTACTTTATAGCGGGAGGTGTGTACGAGCAGTACTTC
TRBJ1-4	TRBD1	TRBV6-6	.	CASNNRDSPNEKLFF	TGTGCCAGCAACAACCGGGACAGCCCTAATGAAAAACTGTTTTTT
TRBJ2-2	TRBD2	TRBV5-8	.	CASSVSAGGTGELFF	TGTGCCAGCAGCGTCTCAGCGGGAGGTACCGGGGAGCTGTTTTTT
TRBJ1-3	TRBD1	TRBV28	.	CASYRGSSGNTIYF	TGTGCCAGTTACAGGGGCAGCTCTGGAAACACCATATATTTT
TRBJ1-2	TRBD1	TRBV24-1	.	CATSDRTGGYGYTF	TGTGCCACCAGTGACCGCACAGGGGGCTACGGCTACACCTTC
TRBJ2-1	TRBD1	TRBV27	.	CASSLRDRVSNEQFF	TGTGCCAGCAGTTTACGAGACAGGGTGAGCAATGAGCAGTTCTTC
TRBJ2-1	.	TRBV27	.	CASSFLDSYNEQFF	TGTGCCAGCAGTTTCTTAGACAGTTACAATGAGCAGTTCTTC
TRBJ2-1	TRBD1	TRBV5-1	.	CASSLTGGSHNEQFF	TGCGCCAGCAGCTTGACAGGGGGCAGCCACAATGAGCAGTTCTTC
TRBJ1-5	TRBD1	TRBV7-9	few	CASSEDRGAQPQHF	TGTGCCAGCAGCGAGGACAGGGGGGCTCAGCCCCAGCATTTT
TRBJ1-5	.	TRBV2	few	CASRQVNQPQHF	TGTGCCAGCAGACAGGTAAATCAGCCCCAGCATTTT
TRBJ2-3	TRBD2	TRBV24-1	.	CATSDAAGVPTDTQYF	TGTGCCACCAGTGATGCCGCGGGAGTCCCAACAGATACGCAGTATTTT
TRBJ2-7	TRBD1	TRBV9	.	CASSVDRGPYEQYF	TGTGCCAGCAGCGTAGACAGGGGACCCTACGAGCAGTACTTC
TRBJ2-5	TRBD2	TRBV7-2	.	CASSSRGVSGGPGTQYF	TGTGCCAGCAGCTCGCGCGGGGTTAGCGGGGGGCCCGGGACCCAGTACTTC
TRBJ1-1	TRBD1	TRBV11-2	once	CASSPRTGWDTEAFF	TGTGCCAGCAGCCCTAGGACAGGGTGGGACACTGAAGCTTTCTTT
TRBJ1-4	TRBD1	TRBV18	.	CASSPDRTNEKLFF	TGTGCCAGCTCACCGGACAGGACTAATGAAAAACTGTTTTTT
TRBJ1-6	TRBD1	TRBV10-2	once	CASSTTQGGGRSPLHF	TGCGCCAGCAGTACAACTCAGGGGGGCGGTCGGTCACCCCTCCACTTT
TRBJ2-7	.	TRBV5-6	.	CASSPAGSSYEQYF	TGTGCCAGCAGCCCCGCGGGGTCCTCCTACGAGCAGTACTTC
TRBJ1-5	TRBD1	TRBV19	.	CASSEGQGNQPQHF	TGTGCCAGTAGCGAGGGACAGGGAAATCAGCCCCAGCATTTT
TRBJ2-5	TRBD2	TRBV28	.	CASSIPTSAQETQYF	TGTGCCAGCAGTATACCCACTAGCGCCCAAGAGACCCAGTACTTC
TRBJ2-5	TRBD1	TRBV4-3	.	CASSQAPTGGAETQYF	TGCGCCAGCAGCCAAGCCCCGACAGGGGGCGCAGAGACCCAGTACTTC
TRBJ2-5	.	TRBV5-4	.	CASSFRGGAETQYF	TGTGCCAGCAGCTTCCGAGGGGGGGCGGAGACCCAGTACTTC
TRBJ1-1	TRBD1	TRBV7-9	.	CASSLGGTAEKRWAFF	TGTGCCAGCAGCTTAGGTGGGACAGCAGAAAAAAGGTGGGCTTTCTTT
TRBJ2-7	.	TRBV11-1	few	CASSFTGAYEQYF	TGTGCCAGCAGCTTTACAGGCGCCTACGAGCAGTACTTC
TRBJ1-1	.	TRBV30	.	CACQSITEAFF	TGTGCCTGCCAAAGCATCACTGAAGCTTTCTTT
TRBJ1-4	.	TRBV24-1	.	CATSDTDSATNEKLFF	TGTGCCACCAGTGATACCGACAGTGCAACTAATGAAAAACTGTTTTTT
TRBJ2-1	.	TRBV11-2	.	CASSLEGLVPLNEQFF	TGTGCCAGCAGCTTAGAAGGTCTAGTTCCGCTCAATGAGCAGTTCTTC
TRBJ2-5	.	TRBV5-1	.	CASSLEWGGGETQYF	TGCGCCAGCAGCTTGGAGTGGGGCGGTGGAGAGACCCAGTACTTC
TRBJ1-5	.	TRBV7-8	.	CASSLGLTQPQHF	TGTGCCAGCAGCTTAGGACTAACTCAGCCCCAGCATTTT
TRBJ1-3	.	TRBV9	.	CASSARTVGNTIYF	TGTGCCAGCAGCGCTCGGACAGTTGGAAACACCATATATTTT
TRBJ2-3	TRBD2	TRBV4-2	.	CASKVERGSTDTQYF	TGTGCCAGCAAGGTGGAGCGGGGGAGCACAGATACGCAGTATTTT
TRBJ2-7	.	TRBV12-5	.	CASGLRYEQYF	TGTGCTAGTGGTCTCCGGTACGAGCAGTACTTC
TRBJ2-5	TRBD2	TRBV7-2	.	CASSFSSGGLSGEYF	TGTGCCAGCAGCTTCTCTAGCGGGGGTCTGTCCGGGGAGTACTTC
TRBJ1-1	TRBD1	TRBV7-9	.	CASSLPQGQTNTEAFF	TGTGCCAGCAGCTTGCCCCAGGGACAGACGAACACTGAAGCTTTCTTT
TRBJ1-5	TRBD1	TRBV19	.	CASSISGTGNQPQHF	TGTGCCAGTAGTATCTCCGGGACAGGGAATCAGCCCCAGCATTTT
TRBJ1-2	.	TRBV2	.	CASSWTDDYGYTF	TGTGCCAGCTCCTGGACAGATGACTATGGCTACACCTTC
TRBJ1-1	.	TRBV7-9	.	CASSLGGVVNTEAFF	TGTGCCAGCAGCTTAGGGGGGGTAGTGAACACTGAAGCCTTCTTT
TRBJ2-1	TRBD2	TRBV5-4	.	CASSQGTTPTEQFF	TGTGCCAGCAGCCAAGGGACTACCCCTACTGAGCAGTTCTTC
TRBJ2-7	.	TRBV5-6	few	CASSPLDYPDEQYF	TGTGCCAGCAGCCCCTTGGACTACCCAGATGAGCAGTACTTC
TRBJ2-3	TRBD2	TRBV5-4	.	CASSLGRGAVDTQYF	TGTGCCAGCAGCTTGGGGCGGGGGGCCGTAGATACGCAGTATTTT
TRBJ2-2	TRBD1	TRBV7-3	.	CASSLEGTGITGELFF	TGTGCCAGCAGCTTGGAGGGGACAGGGATCACCGGGGAGCTGTTTTTT
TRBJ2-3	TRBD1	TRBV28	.	CASPPPGQGLYTQYF	TGTGCCAGCCCGCCCCCGGGACAGGGATTATATACGCAGTATTTT
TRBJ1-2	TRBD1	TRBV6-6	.	CASSPGTAFNYGYTF	TGTGCCAGCAGCCCGGGGACAGCCTTTAACTATGGCTACACCTTC
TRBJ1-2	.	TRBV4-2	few	CASSQGAAYGYTF	TGTGCCAGCAGCCAAGGGGCTGCCTATGGCTACACCTTC
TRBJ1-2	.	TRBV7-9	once	CASSLVVDGYTF	TGTGCCAGCAGCTTAGTAGTGGATGGCTACACCTTC